Presented here are 10 T cell receptor beta chains from one specimen sequenced in a study of blood T cell dynamics during melanoma immunotherapy. Time point reported: pre-treatment baseline. Repertoires were generated with immunoSEQ multiplex PCR, while TCRdb's copy carries only in-frame clones and drops some. This table holds 13,000 or so clones, around 92% found once. This sample comprised effector memory CD8+ T cells from blood, obtained from a patient treated with checkpoint blockade. These receptors all come from a human donor with melanoma.

This clone is a singleton in its sample. The chain joins TRBV2 to TRBJ2-3; 8 bases are a match to TRBD2. J was trimmed by 4 bases and V by 4 bases; bases with no gene match: 4. This CDR3 contains 14 residues. In germline, CDR1 is SNHLY, CDR2 FYNNEI. The CDR3 sequence: CASSGAGGADTQYF. CDR3 DNA: TGTGCCAGCAGTGGCGCGGGAGGCGCAGATACGCAGTATTTT. The variable domain in full, completed from reference TRBV2 and TRBJ2-3, reads EPEVTQTPSHQVTQMGQEVILRCVPISNHLYFYWYRQILGQKVEFLVSFYNNEISEKSEIFDDQFSVERPDGSNFTLKIRSTKLEDSAMYFCASSGAGGADTQYFGPGTRLTVL.

The chain uses TRBV7-9 and TRBJ2-3; 10 nucleotides match TRBD2. The junction had 7 bases not matched to a gene; V was cut back by 5 bases and J by 2 bases. Germline assignment: CDR1 SEHNR and CDR2 FQNEAQ (reference sequence). This CDR3 region has 16 residues. The CDR3 bases are TGTGCCAGCAGCCCCCCGAGCGGGAGGGCCACAGATACGCAGTATTTT. This gives the protein CASSPPSGRATDTQYF.

The J gene is TRBJ2-2, the V gene TRBV5-6; 9 bases map to TRBD1. From germline, CDR1 is SGHDT and CDR2 YYEEEE. V lost 2 bases to trimming and J lost 4 bases; unmatched junction nucleotides: 9. The length of the CDR3 is 17 residues. The CDR3 here is CASSLGDRDRVTGELFF. Written as DNA, the CDR3 is TGTGCCAGCAGCTTAGGAGACCGGGACAGGGTCACCGGGGAGCTGTTTTTT.

This CDR3 reads CASSPPSPDRLYEQYF. Here the CDR3 DNA reads TGTGCCAGCTCACCACCTTCCCCCGACAGGTTGTACGAGCAGTACTTC. The chain has TRBV18 and TRBJ2-7, with D possibly being TRBD1 (6 bases). V shed 0 bases and J shed 4 bases, with 16 bases lying between them. Germline CDR1 is KGHSH and CDR2 is LQKENI. CDR3 length: 16 amino acids.

A few counts support this clone. This rearrangement joins TRBV7-6 to TRBJ1-1; D is uncertain. With 4 bases removed from V and 6 bases from J, the gap between germline ends came to 12 bases. This CDR3 has 13 amino acids. Germline V gene data show CDR1 as SGHVS and CDR2 as FNYEAQ. The CDR3 DNA reads TGTGCCAGCAGCTATGACCTTAGGTCTGAAGCTTTCTTT. Amino acids: CASSYDLRSEAFF.

V gene TRBV30 combines with J gene TRBJ2-7, with 9 positions matching TRBD1. The germline V gene encodes CDR1 GTSNPN and CDR2 SVGIG (reference sequence). CDR3 size: 18 residues. The V segment lost 0 bases and the J segment 0 bases; nucleotides outside the gene matches: 12. CDR3 DNA: TGTGCCTGGAGTGTATTGAAGTGGGGGACAGGGAGCTCCTACGAGCAGTACTTC. This translates into CAWSVLKWGTGSSYEQYF.

In DNA, the CDR3 is TGTGCCAGCAGCTCCATTAGTGGGGGAGGAGTCTATGGCTACACCTTC. Translating it yields CASSSISGGGVYGYTF. V usage is TRBV7-2 and J usage is TRBJ1-2; tentatively, D is TRBD1 (5 bases). Germline loops: CDR1 SGHTA, CDR2 FQGNSA. This CDR3 is built from 16 residues. Trimming removed 4 bases from V and 4 bases from J, with 19 bases in between.

The V and J genes are TRBV6-5 and TRBJ2-2, with D unresolved. Trimming shortened V by 6 bases and J by 7 bases, and 18 bases separated the two germline ends. In germline, CDR1 is MNHEY, CDR2 SVGAGI. The CDR3 is made up of 15 amino acids. This CDR3 is CASSPGVVSSGELFF. CDR3 coding DNA: TGTGCCAGCAGCCCCGGTGTGGTGAGCAGCGGGGAGCTGTTTTTT.

The chain combines TRBV27 with TRBJ1-1; D gene uncertain. The CDR3 consists of 13 residues. V lost 7 bases and J 4 bases, leaving 13 bases between the germline ends. The germline gives CDR1 MNHEY, CDR2 SMNVEV (reference sequence). As DNA, the CDR3 is TGTGCCAGCATGTGGGCAGGAAGCACTGAAGCTTTCTTT. Its protein is CASMWAGSTEAFF.

The chain carries TRBV19 and TRBJ2-1, with a tentative D call TRBD2 (5 bases). The CDR3 covers 15 residues. V lost 6 bases and J lost 6, with 18 bases in between. The germline CDR1 and CDR2 sequences are LNHDA and SQIVND (reference sequence). The CDR3 protein is CASRDFGQTSNEQFF. CDR3 in DNA: TGTGCCAGTAGGGACTTTGGGCAGACCAGCAATGAGCAGTTCTTC.